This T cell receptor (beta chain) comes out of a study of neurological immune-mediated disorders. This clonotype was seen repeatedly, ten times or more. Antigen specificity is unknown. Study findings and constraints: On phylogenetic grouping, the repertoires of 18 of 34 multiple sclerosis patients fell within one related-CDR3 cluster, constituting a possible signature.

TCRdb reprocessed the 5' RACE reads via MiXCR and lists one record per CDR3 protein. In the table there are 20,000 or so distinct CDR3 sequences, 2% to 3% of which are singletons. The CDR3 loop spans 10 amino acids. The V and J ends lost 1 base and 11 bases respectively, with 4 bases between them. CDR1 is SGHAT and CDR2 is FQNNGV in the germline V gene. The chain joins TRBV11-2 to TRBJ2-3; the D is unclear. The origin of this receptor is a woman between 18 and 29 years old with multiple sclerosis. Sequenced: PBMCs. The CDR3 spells CASSLGVQYF. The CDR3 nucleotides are TGTGCCAGCAGCTTAGGAGTGCAGTATTTT.